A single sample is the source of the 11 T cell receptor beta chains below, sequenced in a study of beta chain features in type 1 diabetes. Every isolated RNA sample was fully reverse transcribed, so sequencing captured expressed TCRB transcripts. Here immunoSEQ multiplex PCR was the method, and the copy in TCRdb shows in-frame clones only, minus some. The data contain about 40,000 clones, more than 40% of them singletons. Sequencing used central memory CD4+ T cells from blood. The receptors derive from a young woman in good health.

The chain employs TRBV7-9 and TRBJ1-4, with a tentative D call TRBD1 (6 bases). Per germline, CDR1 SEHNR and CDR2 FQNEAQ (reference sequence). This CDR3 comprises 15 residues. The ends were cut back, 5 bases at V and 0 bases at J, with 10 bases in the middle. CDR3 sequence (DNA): TGTGCCAGCAGCATACAGGGAACAACTAATGAAAAACTGTTTTTT. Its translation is CASSIQGTTNEKLFF.

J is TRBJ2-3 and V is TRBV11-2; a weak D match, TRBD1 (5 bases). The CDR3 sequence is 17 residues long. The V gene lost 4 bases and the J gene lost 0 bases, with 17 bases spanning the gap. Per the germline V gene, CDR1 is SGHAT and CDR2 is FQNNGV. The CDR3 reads CASSSQTWTPSTDTQYF. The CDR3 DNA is TGTGCCAGCAGCTCTCAAACTTGGACACCCAGCACAGATACGCAGTATTTT.

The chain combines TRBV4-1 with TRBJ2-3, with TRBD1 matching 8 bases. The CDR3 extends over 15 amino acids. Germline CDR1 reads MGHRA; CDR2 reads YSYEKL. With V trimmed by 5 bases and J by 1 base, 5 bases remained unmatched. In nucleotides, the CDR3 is TGCGCCAGCAGCTCCTCGACAGGGGGCACAGATACGCAGTATTTT. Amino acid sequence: CASSSSTGGTDTQYF.

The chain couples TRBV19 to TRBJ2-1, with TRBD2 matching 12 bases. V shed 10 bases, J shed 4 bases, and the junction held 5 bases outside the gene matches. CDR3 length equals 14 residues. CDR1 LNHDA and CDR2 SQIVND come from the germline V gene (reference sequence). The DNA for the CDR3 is TGTGCCACGACGACTAGCGGGGGTTACAATGAGCAGTTCTTC. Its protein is CATTTSGGYNEQFF.

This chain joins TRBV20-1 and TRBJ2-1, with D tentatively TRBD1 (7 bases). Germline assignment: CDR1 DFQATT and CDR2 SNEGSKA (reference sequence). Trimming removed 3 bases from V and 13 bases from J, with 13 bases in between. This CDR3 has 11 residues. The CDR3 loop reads CSASRGTDQFF. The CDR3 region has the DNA TGCAGTGCTAGTCGCGGGACAGACCAGTTCTTC.

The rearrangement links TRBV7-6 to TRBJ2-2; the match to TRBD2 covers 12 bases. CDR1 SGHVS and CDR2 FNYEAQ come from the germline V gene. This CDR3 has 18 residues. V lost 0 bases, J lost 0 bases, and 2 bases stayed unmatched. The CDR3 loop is CASSLALAGGTNTGELFF. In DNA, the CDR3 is TGTGCCAGCAGCTTAGCGCTAGCGGGAGGGACGAACACCGGGGAGCTGTTTTTT.

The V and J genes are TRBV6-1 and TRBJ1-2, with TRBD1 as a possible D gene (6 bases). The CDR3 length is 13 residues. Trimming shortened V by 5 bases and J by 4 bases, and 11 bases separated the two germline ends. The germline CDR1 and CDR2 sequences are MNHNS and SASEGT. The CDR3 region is CASSWQDSYGYTF. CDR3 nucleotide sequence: TGTGCCAGCAGTTGGCAGGACAGCTATGGCTACACCTTC.

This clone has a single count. The DNA for the CDR3 is TGTGCCACCAGCAGAGACGAGGGGGACAGATATCCTGAAGCTTTCTTT. Amino acids: CATSRDEGDRYPEAFF. V and J are TRBV15 and TRBJ1-1; 7 nucleotides line up with TRBD1. Losses at the gene ends were 0 bases for V and 6 bases for J; bases not matched to a gene: 10. CDR1 and CDR2 from the germline V gene are LNHNV and YYDKDF (reference sequence). The CDR3 runs 16 residues.

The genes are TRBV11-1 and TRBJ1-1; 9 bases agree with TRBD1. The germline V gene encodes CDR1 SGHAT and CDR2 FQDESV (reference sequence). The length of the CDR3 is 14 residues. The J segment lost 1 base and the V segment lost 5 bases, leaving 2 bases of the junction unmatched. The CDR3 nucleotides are TGTGCCAGCAGCCGACAGGGGGGGAACACTGAAGCTTTCTTT. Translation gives CASSRQGGNTEAFF.

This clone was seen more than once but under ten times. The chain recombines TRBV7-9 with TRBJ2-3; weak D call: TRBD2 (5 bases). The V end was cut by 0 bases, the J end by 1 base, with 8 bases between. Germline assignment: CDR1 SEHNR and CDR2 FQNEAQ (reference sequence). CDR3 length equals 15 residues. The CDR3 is CASSLATSGTDTQYF. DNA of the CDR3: TGTGCCAGCAGCTTAGCAACTAGTGGCACAGATACGCAGTATTTT. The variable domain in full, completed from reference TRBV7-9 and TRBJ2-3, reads DTGVSQNPRHKITKRGQNVTFRCDPISEHNRLYWYRQTLGQGPEFLTYFQNEAQLEKSRLLSDRFSAERPKGSFSTLEIQRTEQGDSAMYLCASSLATSGTDTQYFGPGTRLTVL.

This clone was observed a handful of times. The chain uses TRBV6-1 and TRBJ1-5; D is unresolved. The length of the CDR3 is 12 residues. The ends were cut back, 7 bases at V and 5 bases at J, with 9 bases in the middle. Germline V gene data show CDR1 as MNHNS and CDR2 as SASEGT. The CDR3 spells CASTAGDQPQHF. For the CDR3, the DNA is TGTGCCAGCACGGCCGGGGATCAGCCCCAGCATTTT.